This T cell receptor (beta chain) was retrieved from a study of blood T cell repertoires in COVID-19. Study information: Acute and convalescent COVID-19 specimens originated in the United States, Italy and Spain.

As processed by the authors: Scientists estimated how many nucleated cells there were by amplifying reference gene primers. Generated by immunoSEQ multiplex PCR, the TCRdb table keeps only in-frame clones and is missing some. That table supplies the V and J calls and clone size; D and trimming were determined from the DNA. The table has roughly 200,000 clones, roughly 85% seen once. Participant age was roughly 18 to 100 years, and participants resided in fewer than 30 US areas. Germline CDR1 is ENHRY and CDR2 is SYGVKD. CDR3 length: 12 residues. Trimming cost V 2 bases and J 11 bases; bases outside gene matches: 3.

The sequence was obtained from a middle-aged man who had recovered from COVID-19. The sequenced material came from PBMCs or T cells enriched from blood (not recorded which). The chain joins TRBV10-3 to TRBJ2-3; 8 bases align to TRBD1. CDR3 region: CAISEGQGGQYF. CDR3 coding DNA: TGTGCCATCAGTGAGGGACAGGGCGGGCAGTATTTT.